Below, 13 T cell receptor beta chains from the same sample are listed, as sequenced in a study of T cell changes during pregnancy in multiple sclerosis. Clones were sequenced by immunoSEQ multiplex PCR, and TCRdb holds only the in-frame ones, with some missing. The profile shows 85,000 to 130,000 clones, more than 80% of them singletons. Sequencing used peripheral blood, obtained in the second trimester of pregnancy. These receptors were collected from a female donor with multiple sclerosis, enrolled in a pregnancy study.

This clone was found once. The gene calls are TRBV30 and TRBJ2-7; TRBD2 agrees at 7 bases. V gave up 0 bases and J gave up 3 bases; unmatched junction bases: 8. There are 15 residues in the CDR3. Germline-derived CDR1 and CDR2 are GTSNPN and SVGIG (reference sequence). In DNA form, the CDR3 reads TGTGCCTGGAGTGTCTTGCGGGGGATTATCTACGAGCAGTACTTC. It encodes CAWSVLRGIIYEQYF.

This chain links TRBV28 with TRBJ2-7, with a weak D call TRBD1 (6 bases). This CDR3 comprises 12 residues. Germline lookup yields CDR1 MDHEN and CDR2 SYDVKM. The V end was cut by 7 bases, the J end by 6 bases, with 13 bases between. The CDR3 nucleotides are TGTGCCAGCACGGGAACCAGGGGCGAGCAGTACTTC. Amino acids: CASTGTRGEQYF.

Details on this clone: A junction boundary mismatches the germline segment, possibly from a read error. This chain links TRBV5-1 with TRBJ2-7, with TRBD1 identical over 10 bases. The CDR3 is 17 residues long. CDR1 SGHRS and CDR2 YFSETQ come from the germline V gene. The CDR3 here is CASSTTQTGGWVDEQHF. DNA for the CDR3: TGCGCCAGCAGCACGACCCAGACAGGGGGCTGGGTGGACGAGCAGCACTTC. Filled out from reference TRBV5-1 and TRBJ2-7, the complete variable domain reads KAGVTQTPRYLIKTRGQQVTLSCSPISGHRSVSWYQQTPGQGLQFLFEYFSETQRNKGNFPGRFSGRQFSNSRSEMNVSTLELGDSALYLCASSTTQTGGWVDEQHFGPGTRLTVT.

V and J are TRBV19 and TRBJ1-2, with 12 bases fitting TRBD1. Germline CDR1 reads LNHDA; CDR2 reads SQIVND (reference sequence). Unmatched junction bases numbered 8, after V lost 9 bases and J lost 6 bases. The CDR3 totals 14 residues. The CDR3 region has the DNA TGTGCCAGCGGATTCCGGGACAGGGGGCATGGCTACACCTTC. This translates into CASGFRDRGHGYTF.

V is TRBV7-3 and J is TRBJ1-2; D perhaps matches TRBD1 (6 bases). The germline V gene has CDR1 SGHTA and CDR2 FQGTGA. Trimming took off 3 bases at V and 6 bases at J, with 11 bases between the two ends. This CDR3 region has 13 residues. The CDR3 DNA reads as TGTGCCAGCAGCTTCGGGGGGGCGGATGGCTACACCTTC. It is translated as CASSFGGADGYTF. The variable domain in full, with the rest retrieved from reference TRBV7-3 and TRBJ1-2, is GAGVSQTPSNKVTEKGKYVELRCDPISGHTALYWYRQSLGQGPEFLIYFQGTGAADDSGLPNDRFFAVRPEGSVSTLKIQRTERGDSAVYLCASSFGGADGYTFGSGTRLTVV.

The gene calls are TRBV30 and TRBJ2-7; possibly TRBD1 for D (6 bases). Trimming left V 7 bases short and J 5 bases short, with 9 bases between. This CDR3 has 10 residues. Germline CDR1 GTSNPN, CDR2 SVGIG (reference sequence). The CDR3 here is CAFRGHEQYF. CDR3 coding DNA: TGTGCCTTCAGGGGCCACGAGCAGTACTTC.

This chain links TRBV19 with TRBJ1-1; D gene unclear. CDR3 length: 13 residues. The germline gives CDR1 LNHDA, CDR2 SQIVND (reference sequence). V lost 5 bases and J 8 bases, leaving 15 bases between the germline ends. CDR3 sequence reads: CASSLRHLREAFF. The DNA of the CDR3 is TGTGCCAGTAGTCTGCGGCACCTACGGGAAGCTTTCTTT.

The V and J genes are TRBV6-5 and TRBJ2-7; no definite D call. The germline gives CDR1 MNHEY, CDR2 SVGAGI. V lost 8 bases and J lost 7, with 12 bases in between. This CDR3 is 11 amino acids long. CDR3 in DNA: TGTGCCAGCTCCGGCACTAATGAGCAGTACTTC. Its protein is CASSGTNEQYF.

This clone was seen only a few times. V usage is TRBV30 and J usage is TRBJ2-2; 9 nucleotides align to TRBD1. The trim removed 2 bases at V and 7 bases at J, leaving 5 bases unmatched. The CDR3 has 14 residues. The germline V gene encodes CDR1 GTSNPN and CDR2 SVGIG (reference sequence). The CDR3 nucleotides read TGTGCCTGGAGTCCACAGGGGGCGGACGGGGAGCTGTTTTTT. It codes for CAWSPQGADGELFF.

This clone turned up a few times. V usage is TRBV7-2 and J usage is TRBJ2-7; D is perhaps TRBD2 (6 bases). The CDR3 has 15 amino acids. The ends were cut back, 1 base at V and 2 bases at J, with 12 bases in the middle. Per the germline V gene, CDR1 is SGHTA and CDR2 is FQGNSA. The CDR3 spells CASSLEGGVTYEQYF. The CDR3 region has the DNA TGTGCCAGCAGCTTAGAGGGCGGGGTTACCTACGAGCAGTACTTC.

The genes are TRBV29-1 and TRBJ2-5; a weak D match, TRBD2 (5 bases). V lost 2 bases to trimming and J lost 5 bases, with 15 bases between them. The length of the CDR3 is 14 residues. Germline CDR1 is SQVTM and CDR2 is ANQGSEA. CDR3 nucleotides: TGCAGCGTTGAATTTCCGGGCGGGCGGGAGACCCAGTACTTC. It encodes CSVEFPGGRETQYF.

This clone was detected once. The CDR3 nucleotides are TGCAGCGTAAACAGGGGGCTTGAGCAGTTCTTC. Translation gives CSVNRGLEQFF. V usage is TRBV29-1 and J usage is TRBJ2-1; 9 bases are shared with TRBD1. V lost 6 bases, J lost 9 bases, and 3 bases stayed unmatched. CDR1 is SQVTM, CDR2 ANQGSEA, per germline. The CDR3 consists of 11 residues.

This clone has just a few counts. J is TRBJ1-2 and V is TRBV6-6; TRBD1 agrees at 8 bases. This CDR3 contains 13 residues. CDR1 is MNHNY, CDR2 SVGAGI, per germline (reference sequence). Trimming took 5 bases from V and 6 from J; bases not matched to a gene: 5. CDR3 residues: CASSPRTGNGYTF. The DNA of the CDR3 is TGTGCCAGCAGTCCCCGGACAGGGAATGGCTACACCTTC.